The entry that follows covers one TCR beta chain sequence. The antigen remains undetermined. This specimen belongs to a study of beta chain features in type 1 diabetes. Study findings and constraints: Shortening that was moderate but significant affected the TCRB CDR3s of Type 1 diabetes patients in all four CD4+ subsets.

Germline assignment: CDR1 SEHNR and CDR2 FQNEAQ (reference sequence). The CDR3 runs to 14 residues. The ends were cut back, 5 bases at V and 5 bases at J, with 13 bases in the middle. Reverse transcribing all isolated RNA meant expressed TCRB transcripts were sequenced. Libraries were prepared by immunoSEQ multiplex PCR; TCRdb keeps only in-frame clonotypes and omits some of them. The table has about 620,000 clones, about 16% seen once. The rearrangement uses TRBV7-9 and TRBJ1-5; D possibly corresponds to TRBD1 (5 bases). This TCR was sampled from a man between 18 and 35 years old in good health. The material sequenced was naive CD4+ T cells from blood. This CDR3 is CASSMPGTYQPQHF. DNA for the CDR3: TGTGCCAGCAGCATGCCCGGGACTTATCAGCCCCAGCATTTT.